The 9 T cell receptor beta chains in this list originate from one sample, sequenced in a study of cytomegalovirus exposure and HLA in healthy donors. Libraries were prepared by immunoSEQ multiplex PCR; TCRdb keeps only in-frame clonotypes and omits some of them. Of hundreds of thousands of clones in the sample, 80% to 90% are singletons; the top ten hold approximately 0.86%. The specimen was PBMCs. These receptors originate from a woman in her late teens or twenties in good health and CMV-seronegative.

The rearrangement uses TRBV5-1 and TRBJ1-1; TRBD1 aligns across 9 bases. The CDR3 consists of 14 residues. V gave up 4 bases and J gave up 4 bases; unmatched junction bases: 5. CDR1 is SGHRS, CDR2 YFSETQ, per germline. The CDR3 coding sequence is TGCGCCAGCAGCGCGACAGGGGGGTCCACTGAAGCTTTCTTT. It is translated as CASSATGGSTEAFF.

This clone showed up just once. The rearrangement uses TRBV6-1 and TRBJ2-3; 7 bases agree with TRBD1. This CDR3 spans 16 amino acids. V trimming: 0 bases; J trimming: 1 base; junction bases outside the gene matches: 4. Germline CDR1 is MNHNS and CDR2 is SASEGT. This CDR3 is CASSEARGTGTDTQYF. The CDR3 coding sequence is TGTGCCAGCAGTGAAGCTAGAGGGACAGGCACAGATACGCAGTATTTT.

The chain combines TRBV28 with TRBJ2-7; 8 bases fit TRBD1. V trimming: 6 bases; J trimming: 4 bases; junction bases outside the gene matches: 11. The CDR3 has 15 amino acids. Germline V gene lookup returns CDR1 MDHEN and CDR2 SYDVKM. The CDR3 spells CASSPLAGGGYEQYF. The CDR3, as DNA: TGTGCCAGCAGCCCCCTGGCAGGGGGCGGGTACGAGCAGTACTTC.

The rearrangement joins TRBV2 to TRBJ2-6, with 8 bases matching TRBD1. Trimming removed 8 bases from V and 2 bases from J; junction bases left unmatched: 8. CDR1 is SNHLY, CDR2 FYNNEI, per germline. The CDR3 is 16 amino acids. The CDR3 bases are TGTGCCAGCCGTGGACAGGGCTTCCCTGGGGCCAACGTCCTGACTTTC. Translation: CASRGQGFPGANVLTF.

The rearrangement joins TRBV7-8 to TRBJ1-5; D not resolved. Germline CDR1 reads SGHVS; CDR2 reads FQNEAQ. The V gene lost 1 base and the J gene lost 6 bases, with 13 bases spanning the gap. This CDR3 spans 15 amino acids. CDR3: CASSLDRGFTQPQHF. The DNA for the CDR3 is TGTGCCAGCAGCTTAGATCGGGGTTTCACTCAGCCCCAGCATTTT.

This clone has ten or more counts. The V gene is TRBV10-3, the J gene TRBJ2-1; possibly TRBD1 for D (6 bases). CDR1 is ENHRY, CDR2 SYGVKD, per germline. The CDR3 totals 15 residues. V lost 11 bases and J 0 bases, leaving 17 bases between the germline ends. The CDR3 DNA sequence: TGTGCCTCCTGCGACCAGGGGACCTCCTACAATGAGCAGTTCTTC. Amino acid sequence: CASCDQGTSYNEQFF.

The rearrangement links TRBV4-1 to TRBJ1-4; D is ambiguous. The V gene lost 1 base and the J gene lost 7 bases, with 16 bases spanning the gap. The length of the CDR3 is 16 residues. Per germline, CDR1 MGHRA and CDR2 YSYEKL. Written as DNA, the CDR3 is TGCGCCAGCAGCCAAGCTGTCTCCAAATCGGGTGAAAAACTGTTTTTT. This translates into CASSQAVSKSGEKLFF.

The CDR3 spells CASSPGTGASTDTQYF. The CDR3 DNA reads TGTGCCAGCAGCCCCGGGACAGGGGCTAGCACAGATACGCAGTATTTT. V gene TRBV7-9 combines with J gene TRBJ2-3; 10 positions match TRBD1. The V gene end was trimmed by 5 bases and the J gene end by 0 bases; junction bases not matched to a gene: 5. The CDR3 runs 16 residues. Germline-derived CDR1 and CDR2 are SEHNR and FQNEAQ (reference sequence). The full variable domain, in which reference TRBV7-9 and TRBJ2-3 provide the parts outside the CDR3, is DTGVSQNPRHKITKRGQNVTFRCDPISEHNRLYWYRQTLGQGPEFLTYFQNEAQLEKSRLLSDRFSAERPKGSFSTLEIQRTEQGDSAMYLCASSPGTGASTDTQYFGPGTRLTVL.

The rearrangement uses TRBV7-3 and TRBJ2-2; D is perhaps TRBD1 (6 bases). The V and J ends lost 5 bases and 1 base respectively, with 8 bases between them. From germline, CDR1 is SGHTA and CDR2 FQGTGA. This CDR3 has 14 amino acids. CDR3 sequence reads: CASSPDRNTGELFF. CDR3 coding DNA: TGTGCCAGCAGCCCGGACAGGAACACCGGGGAGCTGTTTTTT.